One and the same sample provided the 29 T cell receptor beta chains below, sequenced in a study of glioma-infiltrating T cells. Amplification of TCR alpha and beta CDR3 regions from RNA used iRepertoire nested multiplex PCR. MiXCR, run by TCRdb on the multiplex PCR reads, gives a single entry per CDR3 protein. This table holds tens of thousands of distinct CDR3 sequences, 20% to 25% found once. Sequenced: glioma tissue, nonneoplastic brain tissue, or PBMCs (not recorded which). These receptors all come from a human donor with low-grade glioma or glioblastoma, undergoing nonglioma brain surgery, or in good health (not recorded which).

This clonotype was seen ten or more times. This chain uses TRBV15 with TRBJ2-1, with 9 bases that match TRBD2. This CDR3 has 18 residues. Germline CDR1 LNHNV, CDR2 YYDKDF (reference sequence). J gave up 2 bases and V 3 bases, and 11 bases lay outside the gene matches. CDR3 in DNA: TGTGCCACCAGCAGGGAACCCGGGACTAGCAGTACCTACAATGAGCAGTTCTTC. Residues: CATSREPGTSSTYNEQFF.

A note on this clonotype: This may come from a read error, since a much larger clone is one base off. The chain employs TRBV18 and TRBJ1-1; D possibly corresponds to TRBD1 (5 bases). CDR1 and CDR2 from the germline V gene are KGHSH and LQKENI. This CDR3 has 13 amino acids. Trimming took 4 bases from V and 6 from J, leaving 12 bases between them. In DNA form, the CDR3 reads TGTGCCAGCTCACTAGGGGCAGGGCCTGAAGCTTTCTTT. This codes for CASSLGAGPEAFF.

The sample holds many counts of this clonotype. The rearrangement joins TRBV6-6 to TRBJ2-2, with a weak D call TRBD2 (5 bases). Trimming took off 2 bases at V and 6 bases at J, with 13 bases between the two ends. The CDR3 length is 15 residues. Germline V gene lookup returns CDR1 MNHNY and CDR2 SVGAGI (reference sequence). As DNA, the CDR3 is TGTGCCAGCAGTTACCGGGAATTTGATCCCGGGGAGCTGTTTTTT. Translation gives CASSYREFDPGELFF.

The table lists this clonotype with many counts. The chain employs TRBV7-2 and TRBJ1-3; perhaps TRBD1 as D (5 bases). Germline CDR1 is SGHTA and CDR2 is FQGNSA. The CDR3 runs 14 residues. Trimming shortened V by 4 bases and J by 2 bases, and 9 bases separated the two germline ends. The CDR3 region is CASSSGRTGNTIYF. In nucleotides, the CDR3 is TGTGCCAGCAGCTCGGGACGAACTGGAAACACCATATATTTT. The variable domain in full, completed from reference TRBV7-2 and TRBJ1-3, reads GAGVSQSPSNKVTEKGKDVELRCDPISGHTALYWYRQSLGQGLEFLIYFQGNSAPDKSGLPSDRFSAERTGGSVSTLTIQRTQQEDSAVYLCASSSGRTGNTIYFGEGSWLTVV.

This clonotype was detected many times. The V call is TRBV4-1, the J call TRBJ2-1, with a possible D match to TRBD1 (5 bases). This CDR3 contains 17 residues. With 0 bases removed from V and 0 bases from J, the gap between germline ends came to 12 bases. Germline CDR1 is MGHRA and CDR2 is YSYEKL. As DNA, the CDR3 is TGCGCCAGCAGCCAAGAGAGACAGTCGCCCTCCTACAATGAGCAGTTCTTC. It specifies CASSQERQSPSYNEQFF.

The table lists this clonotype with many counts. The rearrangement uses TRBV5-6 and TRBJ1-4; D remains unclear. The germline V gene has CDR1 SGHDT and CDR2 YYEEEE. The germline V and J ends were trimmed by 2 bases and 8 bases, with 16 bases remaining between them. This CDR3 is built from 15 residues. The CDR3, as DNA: TGTGCCAGCAGCTTAGTAAGCTTCCGAGGGGAAAAACTGTTTTTT. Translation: CASSLVSFRGEKLFF.

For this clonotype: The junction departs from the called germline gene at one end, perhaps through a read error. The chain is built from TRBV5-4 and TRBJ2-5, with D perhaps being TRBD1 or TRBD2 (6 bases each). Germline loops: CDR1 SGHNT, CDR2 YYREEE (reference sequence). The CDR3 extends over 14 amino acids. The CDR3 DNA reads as TGTGCCAGTAGCTTGGGGGGCCCAGAAAAGACCCAGTACTTC. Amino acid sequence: CASSLGGPEKTQYF. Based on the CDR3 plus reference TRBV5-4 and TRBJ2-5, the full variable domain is ETGVTQSPTHLIKTRGQQVTLRCSSQSGHNTVSWYQQALGQGPQFIFQYYREEENGRGNFPPRFSGLQFPNYSSELNVNALELDDSALYLCASSLGGPEKTQYFGPGTRLLVL.

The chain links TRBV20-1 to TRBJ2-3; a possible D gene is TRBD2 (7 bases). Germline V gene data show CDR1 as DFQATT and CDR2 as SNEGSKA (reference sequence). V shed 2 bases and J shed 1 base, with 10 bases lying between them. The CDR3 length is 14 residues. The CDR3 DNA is TGCAGTGCTAGAAGGGGGGGAGGCACAGATACGCAGTATTTT. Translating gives CSARRGGGTDTQYF.

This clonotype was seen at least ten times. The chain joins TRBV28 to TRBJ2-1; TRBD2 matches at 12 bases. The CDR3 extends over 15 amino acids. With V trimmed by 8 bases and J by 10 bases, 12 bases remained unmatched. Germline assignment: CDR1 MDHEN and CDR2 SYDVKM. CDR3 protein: CASGNLAGGPREQFF. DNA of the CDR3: TGTGCCAGCGGAAACCTAGCGGGAGGGCCCCGAGAGCAGTTCTTC.

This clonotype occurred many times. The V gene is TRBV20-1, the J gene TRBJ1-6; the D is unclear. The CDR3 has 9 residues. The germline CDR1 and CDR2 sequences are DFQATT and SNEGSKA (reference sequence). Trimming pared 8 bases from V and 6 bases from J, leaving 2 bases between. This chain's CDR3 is CSFNSPLHF. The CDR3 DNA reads TGCAGTTTTAATTCACCCCTCCACTTT.

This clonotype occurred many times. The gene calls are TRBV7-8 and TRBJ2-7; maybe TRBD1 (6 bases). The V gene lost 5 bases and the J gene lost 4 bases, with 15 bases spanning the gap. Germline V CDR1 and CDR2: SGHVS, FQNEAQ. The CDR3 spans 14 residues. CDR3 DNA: TGTGCCAGCAGCCATCCCGGGACAACGTACGAGCAGTACTTC. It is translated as CASSHPGTTYEQYF.

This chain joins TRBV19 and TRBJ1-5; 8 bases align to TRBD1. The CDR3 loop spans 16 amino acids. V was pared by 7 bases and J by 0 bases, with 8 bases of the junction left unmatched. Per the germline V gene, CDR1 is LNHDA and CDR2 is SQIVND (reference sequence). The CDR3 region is CASNTGGTASNQPQHF. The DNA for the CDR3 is TGTGCCAGTAACACAGGGGGGACAGCTAGCAATCAGCCCCAGCATTTT. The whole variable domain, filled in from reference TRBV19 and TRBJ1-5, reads DGGITQSPKYLFRKEGQNVTLSCEQNLNHDAMYWYRQDPGQGLRLIYYSQIVNDFQKGDIAEGYSVSREKKESFPLTVTSAQKNPTAFYLCASNTGGTASNQPQHFGDGTRLSIL.

The CDR3: CASSLISGGLETQYF. The CDR3, as DNA: TGTGCCAGCAGCTTGATATCAGGGGGCTTGGAGACCCAGTACTTC. The V call is TRBV5-6, the J call TRBJ2-5, with TRBD1 matching over 8 bases. The ends lost 1 base at V and 5 bases at J; junction bases unmatched: 7. Germline assignment: CDR1 SGHDT and CDR2 YYEEEE. CDR3 length: 15 amino acids.

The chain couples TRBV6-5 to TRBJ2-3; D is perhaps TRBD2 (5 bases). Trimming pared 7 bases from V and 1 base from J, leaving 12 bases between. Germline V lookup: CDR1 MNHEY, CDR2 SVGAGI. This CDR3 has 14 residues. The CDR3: CASTPGRGTDTQYF. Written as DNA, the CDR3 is TGTGCCAGCACACCTGGGAGAGGCACAGATACGCAGTATTTT.

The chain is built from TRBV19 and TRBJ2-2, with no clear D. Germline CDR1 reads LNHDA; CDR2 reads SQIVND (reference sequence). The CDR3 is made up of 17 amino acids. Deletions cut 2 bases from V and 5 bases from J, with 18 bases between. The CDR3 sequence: CASSISRTDFRTGELFF. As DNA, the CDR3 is TGTGCCAGTAGTATAAGTCGAACGGATTTTAGAACCGGGGAGCTGTTTTTT.

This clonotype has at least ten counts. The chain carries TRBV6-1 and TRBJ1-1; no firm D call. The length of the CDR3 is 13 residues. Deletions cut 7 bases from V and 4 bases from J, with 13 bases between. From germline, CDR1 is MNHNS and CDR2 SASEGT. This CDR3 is CASKVPRGTEAFF. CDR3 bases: TGTGCCAGCAAAGTCCCGAGAGGCACTGAAGCTTTCTTT.

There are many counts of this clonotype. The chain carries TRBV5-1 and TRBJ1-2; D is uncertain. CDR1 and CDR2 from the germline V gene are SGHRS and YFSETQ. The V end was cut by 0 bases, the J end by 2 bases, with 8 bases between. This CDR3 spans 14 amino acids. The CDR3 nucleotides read TGCGCCAGCAGCTTGGGTACAGTCAACTATGGCTACACCTTC. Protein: CASSLGTVNYGYTF.

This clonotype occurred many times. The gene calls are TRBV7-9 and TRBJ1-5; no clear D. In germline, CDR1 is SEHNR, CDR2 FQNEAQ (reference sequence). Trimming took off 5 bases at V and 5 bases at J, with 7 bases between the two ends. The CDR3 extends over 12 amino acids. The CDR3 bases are TGTGCCAGCAGCCCCGCGGATCAGCCCCAGCATTTT. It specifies CASSPADQPQHF.

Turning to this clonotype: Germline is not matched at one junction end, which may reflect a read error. The CDR3 loop is CASTQGLAGGHNEQFF. For the CDR3, the DNA is TGTGCCAGCACCCAAGGACTAGCGGGGGGGCACAATGAGCAGTTCTTC. This sequence joins TRBV4-2 and TRBJ2-1; 15 nucleotides line up with TRBD2. The length of the CDR3 is 16 residues. CDR1 LGHNA and CDR2 YNFKEQ come from the germline V gene.

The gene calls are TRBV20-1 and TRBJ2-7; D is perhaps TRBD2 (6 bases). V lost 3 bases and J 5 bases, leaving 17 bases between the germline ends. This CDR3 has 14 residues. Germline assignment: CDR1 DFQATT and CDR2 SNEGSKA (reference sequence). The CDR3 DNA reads TGCAGTGCTAGGCGGGAAAGCTCCTACAACGAGCAGTACTTC. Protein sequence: CSARRESSYNEQYF.

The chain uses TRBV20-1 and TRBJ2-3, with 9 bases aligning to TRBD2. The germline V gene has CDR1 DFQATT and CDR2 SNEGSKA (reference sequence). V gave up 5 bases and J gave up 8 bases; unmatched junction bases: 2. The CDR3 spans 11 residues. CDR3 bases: TGCAGTGCTGCGGGGGGGGGTACGCAGTATTTT. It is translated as CSAAGGGTQYF.

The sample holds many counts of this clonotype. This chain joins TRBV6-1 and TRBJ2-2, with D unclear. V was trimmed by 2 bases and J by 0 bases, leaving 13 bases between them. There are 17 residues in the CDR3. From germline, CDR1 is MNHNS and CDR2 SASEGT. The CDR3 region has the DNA TGTGCCAGCAGTGAATTGCGTGGCGGCGCGAACACCGGGGAGCTGTTTTTT. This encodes CASSELRGGANTGELFF.

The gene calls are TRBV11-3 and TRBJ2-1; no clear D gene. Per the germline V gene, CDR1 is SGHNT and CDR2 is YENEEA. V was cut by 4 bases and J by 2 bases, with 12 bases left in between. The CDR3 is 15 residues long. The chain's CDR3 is CASSSLDRPYNEQFF. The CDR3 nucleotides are TGTGCCAGCAGCTCCCTGGACCGACCCTACAATGAGCAGTTCTTC.

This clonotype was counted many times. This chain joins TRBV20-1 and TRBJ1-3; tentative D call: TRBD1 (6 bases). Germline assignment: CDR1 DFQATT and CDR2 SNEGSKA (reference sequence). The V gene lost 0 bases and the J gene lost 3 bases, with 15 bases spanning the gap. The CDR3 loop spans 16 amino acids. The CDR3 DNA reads TGCAGTGCTAGAGAAAGGTGGGGGGGCCGTGGAAACACCATATATTTT. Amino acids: CSARERWGGRGNTIYF.

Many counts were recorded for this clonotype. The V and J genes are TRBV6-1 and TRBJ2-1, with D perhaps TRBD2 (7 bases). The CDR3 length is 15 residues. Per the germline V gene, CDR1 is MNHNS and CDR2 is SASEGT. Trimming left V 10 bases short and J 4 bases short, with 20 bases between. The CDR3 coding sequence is TGTGCCACCACCGGAGTGGGGGGGCCTTACAATGAGCAGTTCTTC. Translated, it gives CATTGVGGPYNEQFF.

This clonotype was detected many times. Here the CDR3 reads CSARELTGGKNTIYF. Written as DNA, the CDR3 is TGCAGTGCTAGAGAGCTCACAGGGGGCAAAAACACCATATATTTT. This sequence joins TRBV20-1 and TRBJ1-3; TRBD1 matches at 9 bases. This CDR3 comprises 15 residues. Germline V gene sequence: CDR1 DFQATT, CDR2 SNEGSKA (reference sequence). V lost 0 bases and J lost 6; bases outside the gene matches: 6.

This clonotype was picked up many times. The CDR3 here is CASTRNSNSPLHF. CDR3 in DNA: TGTGCCAGCACGAGGAATTCGAATTCACCCCTCCACTTT. The chain is built from TRBV2 and TRBJ1-6; D call uncertain. The ends were cut back, 7 bases at V and 7 bases at J, with 11 bases in the middle. Germline values: CDR1 SNHLY, CDR2 FYNNEI. The CDR3 has 13 residues.

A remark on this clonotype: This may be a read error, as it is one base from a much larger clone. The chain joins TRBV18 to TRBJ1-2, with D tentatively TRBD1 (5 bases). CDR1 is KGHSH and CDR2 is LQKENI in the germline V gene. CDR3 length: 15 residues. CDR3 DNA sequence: TGTGCCAGCTCACCAAGGGGTTTGAGTAACTATGGCTACATCTTC. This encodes CASSPRGLSNYGYIF.

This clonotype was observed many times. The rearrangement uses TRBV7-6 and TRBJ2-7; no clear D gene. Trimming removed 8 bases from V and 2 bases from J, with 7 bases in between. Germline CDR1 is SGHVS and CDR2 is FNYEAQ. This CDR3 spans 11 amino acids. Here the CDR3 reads CASGRAYEQYF. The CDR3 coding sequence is TGTGCCAGCGGACGGGCCTACGAGCAGTACTTC.